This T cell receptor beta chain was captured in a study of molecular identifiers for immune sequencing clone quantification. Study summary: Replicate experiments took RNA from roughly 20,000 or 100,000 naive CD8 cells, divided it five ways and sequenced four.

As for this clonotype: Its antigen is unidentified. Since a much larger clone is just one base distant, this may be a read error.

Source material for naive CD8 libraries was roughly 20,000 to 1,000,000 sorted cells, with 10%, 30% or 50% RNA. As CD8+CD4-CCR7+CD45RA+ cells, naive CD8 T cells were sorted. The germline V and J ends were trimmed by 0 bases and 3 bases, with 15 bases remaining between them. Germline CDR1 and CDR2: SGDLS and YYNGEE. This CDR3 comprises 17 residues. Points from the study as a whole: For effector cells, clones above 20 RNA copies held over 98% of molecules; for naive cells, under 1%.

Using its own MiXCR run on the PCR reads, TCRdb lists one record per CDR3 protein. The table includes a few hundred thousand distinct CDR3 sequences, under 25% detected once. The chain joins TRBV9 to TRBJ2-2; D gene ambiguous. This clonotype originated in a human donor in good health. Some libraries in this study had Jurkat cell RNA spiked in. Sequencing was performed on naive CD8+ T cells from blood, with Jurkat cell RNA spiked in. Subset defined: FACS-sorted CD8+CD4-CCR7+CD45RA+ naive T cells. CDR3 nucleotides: TGTGCCAGCAGCGTAGACGTAGGACGGACGTACACCGGGGAGCTGTTTTTT. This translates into CASSVDVGRTYTGELFF.